This T cell receptor beta chain appears in the sequencing data of a study of OX40 agonist ivuxolimab in advanced cancers. Trimming removed 2 bases from V and 7 bases from J; junction bases left unmatched: 3. This CDR3 spans 13 amino acids. CDR1 is SGDLS and CDR2 is YYNGEE in the germline V gene. Libraries were prepared by immunoSEQ multiplex PCR; TCRdb keeps only in-frame clonotypes and omits some of them. Among about 94,000 clones, around nine tenths were seen once, and the ten largest hold just over 0.3%. Blood samples were obtained at baseline, cycle 4 day 1, and cycle 7 day 1. Source: CD4+ or CD8+ T cells sorted from blood, taken in a trial of the OX40 agonist ivuxolimab. The receptor was derived from an adult with an advanced solid tumor such as melanoma, head and neck, liver or kidney cancer. This chain joins TRBV9 and TRBJ1-2; 9 nucleotides line up with TRBD1. CDR3 DNA sequence: TGTGCCAGCAGCGTTTCACAGGGGGCTGGCTACACCTTC. The encoded protein is CASSVSQGAGYTF. The entire variable domain, with the rest obtained from reference TRBV9 and TRBJ1-2, is as follows: DSGVTQTPKHLITATGQRVTLRCSPRSGDLSVYWYQQSLDQGLQFLIQYYNGEERAKGNILERFSAQQFPDLHSELNLSSLELGDSALYFCASSVSQGAGYTFGSGTRLTVV.